This TCR beta chain was identified during a study of cytomegalovirus exposure and HLA in healthy donors. The PCR contained 60 Vbeta and 13 Jbeta primers. Only in-frame clones appear in the TCRdb table, and some are missing; sequencing was by immunoSEQ multiplex PCR. The table records 130,000 to 150,000 clones, roughly 79% of them present only once. These donors, healthy bone marrow donors, were studied. The study sampled nominally healthy donors, though unrecorded immune exposures were likely. The origin of this receptor is a male donor in good health and CMV-seronegative. Sequences were obtained from PBMCs.

The CDR3 coding sequence is TGTGCCAGCAGCGTATCGCCCACAGGGGGCCAGACTGAAGCTTTCTTT. This gives the protein CASSVSPTGGQTEAFF. The genes are TRBV9 and TRBJ1-1; TRBD1 matches at 9 bases. This CDR3 spans 16 amino acids. In germline, CDR1 is SGDLS, CDR2 YYNGEE. The V segment lost 1 base and the J segment 5 bases; nucleotides outside the gene matches: 9.